The next 10 T cell receptor beta chains were all read from a single sample in a study of neurological immune-mediated disorders. One entry per CDR3 protein, called by TCRdb with MiXCR from the 5' RACE reads. The table has under 90,000 distinct CDR3 sequences, about 9% seen once; the top ten hold about 1.7%. The sample was PBMCs. These receptors were taken from a man aged 45 to 65 in good health.

This clonotype was counted at least ten times. The gene calls are TRBV15 and TRBJ1-5; 7 bases agree with TRBD1. V gave up 5 bases and J gave up 5 bases; unmatched junction bases: 3. CDR3 length: 13 residues. Germline CDR1 reads LNHNV; CDR2 reads YYDKDF (reference sequence). The CDR3 bases are TGTGCCACCAGCGTCCAGGGGGATCAGCCCCAGCATTTT. This translates into CATSVQGDQPQHF.

This clonotype was found a few times. A junction end diverges from the germline sequence, so it may reflect a read error. The rearrangement joins TRBV7-3 to TRBJ2-7; TRBD1 aligns across 8 bases. CDR1 is SGHTA, CDR2 FQGTGA, per germline. The CDR3 sequence is 12 residues long. CDR3 region: CASSLIKTGVCF. CDR3 DNA: TGTGCCAGCAGCCTCATCAAGACAGGGGTGTGCTTC.

This clonotype was counted ten times or more. The gene calls are TRBV29-1 and TRBJ2-2; 10 bases match TRBD2. CDR3 length: 17 residues. The junction had 6 bases not matched to a gene; V was cut back by 2 bases and J by 0 bases. Germline CDR1 SQVTM, CDR2 ANQGSEA. CDR3 in amino acids: CSVERLAGGTNTGELFF. Here the CDR3 DNA reads TGCAGCGTTGAAAGACTAGCGGGCGGCACGAACACCGGGGAGCTGTTTTTT.

This clonotype was seen repeatedly, ten times or more. The chain employs TRBV20-1 and TRBJ1-2; maybe TRBD1 (5 bases). The CDR3 has 16 residues. Germline lookup yields CDR1 DFQATT and CDR2 SNEGSKA (reference sequence). The V end lost 0 bases, the J end lost 4 bases, and 18 bases lay between the germline ends. The CDR3 here is CSARDFRTRGGYGYTF. DNA of the CDR3: TGCAGTGCTAGAGATTTCCGGACCCGTGGGGGCTATGGCTACACCTTC.

This clonotype was recorded at least ten times. The genes are TRBV7-9 and TRBJ2-3; no reliable D call. The CDR3 runs 14 residues. Trimming took off 3 bases at V and 0 bases at J, with 7 bases between the two ends. The germline CDR1 and CDR2 sequences are SEHNR and FQNEAQ (reference sequence). The CDR3 reads CASSLSASTDTQYF. In DNA form, the CDR3 reads TGTGCCAGCAGCTTGTCAGCTAGCACAGATACGCAGTATTTT. Filled out from reference TRBV7-9 and TRBJ2-3, the complete variable domain reads DTGVSQNPRHKITKRGQNVTFRCDPISEHNRLYWYRQTLGQGPEFLTYFQNEAQLEKSRLLSDRFSAERPKGSFSTLEIQRTEQGDSAMYLCASSLSASTDTQYFGPGTRLTVL.

This clonotype was found many times. The CDR3 spells CASSPPGQGYNEQFF. DNA of the CDR3: TGTGCCAGCAGCCCTCCGGGACAGGGTTACAATGAGCAGTTCTTC. The rearrangement uses TRBV7-9 and TRBJ2-1, with TRBD1 identical over 9 bases. J was trimmed by 4 bases and V by 5 bases; bases with no gene match: 6. There are 15 residues in the CDR3. CDR1 is SEHNR and CDR2 is FQNEAQ in the germline V gene (reference sequence).

This clonotype has a count of ten or more. The chain combines TRBV20-1 with TRBJ1-5; TRBD1 matches 8 bases. CDR3 length: 16 amino acids. Germline loops: CDR1 DFQATT, CDR2 SNEGSKA (reference sequence). The trim removed 3 bases at V and 1 base at J, leaving 8 bases unmatched. In DNA form, the CDR3 reads TGCAGTGCTAGCCTGCGGACAGGGCCCAGCAATCAGCCCCAGCATTTT. Amino acid sequence: CSASLRTGPSNQPQHF.

This clonotype was observed many times. The V gene is TRBV7-9, the J gene TRBJ2-3, with 10 bases identical to TRBD1. The CDR3 is 15 amino acids. Germline assignment: CDR1 SEHNR and CDR2 FQNEAQ (reference sequence). With 6 bases clipped from V and 4 bases from J, the junction kept 7 bases outside the gene matches. In DNA, the CDR3 is TGTGCCAGCAGATTGGGACAGGGGCACGCAGATACGCAGTATTTT. Its protein product is CASRLGQGHADTQYF.

This clonotype was detected only a few times. The rearrangement joins TRBV6-5 to TRBJ2-7, with TRBD1 identical over 10 bases. This CDR3 is built from 16 residues. The germline V gene has CDR1 MNHEY and CDR2 SVGAGI. V dropped 0 bases and J dropped 3; count of bases not matched to a gene: 5. For the CDR3, the DNA is TGTGCCAGCAGTTACTCGATTGGGACAGGGGACTACGAGCAGTACTTC. Translating gives CASSYSIGTGDYEQYF.

This clonotype has a count of ten or more. The chain combines TRBV28 with TRBJ2-3; D ambiguous. The CDR3 contains 15 residues. Trimming stripped 7 bases from V and 1 base from J, with 15 bases between. Germline V gene sequence: CDR1 MDHEN, CDR2 SYDVKM. CDR3 DNA sequence: TGTGCCAGCACTCCTTTCCGGGTTGGCACAGATACGCAGTATTTT. Its translation is CASTPFRVGTDTQYF. The whole variable domain, filled in from reference TRBV28 and TRBJ2-3, reads DVKVTQSSRYLVKRTGEKVFLECVQDMDHENMFWYRQDPGLGLRLIYFSYDVKMKEKGDIPEGYSVSREKKERFSLILESASTNQTSMYLCASTPFRVGTDTQYFGPGTRLTVL.